What follows are 3 T cell receptor beta chains derived from one specimen sequenced in a study of cytomegalovirus exposure and HLA in healthy donors. PCR involved 60 Vbeta and 13 Jbeta primers. Clones were read by immunoSEQ multiplex PCR, and TCRdb kept only the in-frame ones, dropping some. The sample records about 110,000 clones, more than 60% being singletons. Sequenced material: PBMCs. Source of these receptors: a male donor in good health and CMV-seronegative.

The V gene is TRBV7-2, the J gene TRBJ1-2, with D possibly being TRBD1 (5 bases). This CDR3 has 14 amino acids. Germline loops: CDR1 SGHTA, CDR2 FQGNSA. Trimming removed 1 base from V and 3 bases from J, with 9 bases in between. DNA for the CDR3: TGTGCCAGCAGCTTAGACCCGACAGACTATGGCTACACCTTC. Translated, it gives CASSLDPTDYGYTF.

The chain combines TRBV10-3 with TRBJ2-7, with 7 bases that match TRBD1. V lost 4 bases to trimming and J lost 3 bases; unmatched junction nucleotides: 9. Germline V lookup: CDR1 ENHRY, CDR2 SYGVKD. The CDR3 consists of 15 residues. CDR3 protein: CAISGEGGVFYEQYF. The CDR3 region has the DNA TGTGCCATCAGTGGAGAAGGGGGCGTTTTCTACGAGCAGTACTTC.

The rearrangement joins TRBV4-1 to TRBJ2-7; TRBD1 aligns across 7 bases. With V trimmed by 0 bases and J by 1 base, 6 bases remained unmatched. The CDR3 consists of 16 residues. Germline CDR1 MGHRA, CDR2 YSYEKL. The CDR3 here is CASSQDKGAVSYEQYF. In DNA form, the CDR3 reads TGCGCCAGCAGCCAAGATAAGGGGGCAGTATCCTACGAGCAGTACTTC.